This T cell receptor (beta chain) was sequenced during a study of metastatic and nonmetastatic thyroid tumors. Across the whole study: The comparison covered peripheral blood and tumor or nodule tissue in malignant and benign thyroid patients. Study-wide points: It was reportedly found that TCR beta diversity was significantly higher in malignant thyroid tumors than in benign nodules, a difference seen in both blood and tumor samples.

CDR1 MNHNS and CDR2 SASEGT come from the germline V gene. Losses at the gene ends were 6 bases for V and 4 bases for J; bases not matched to a gene: 3. The CDR3 extends over 13 amino acids. Concerning this clone: Its antigen remains unidentified.

TCRdb ran MiXCR on the PCR reads. The sample carries about 10,000 clones, over 25% recorded once. The entire patient cohort was treatment-naive prior to thyroid surgery. The sequenced sample consisted of tumor tissue. The sequence was obtained from a female donor with papillary thyroid cancer or a benign thyroid nodule (not recorded which). Some clones in this sample may be carry-over from other donors' samples. V gene TRBV6-1 combines with J gene TRBJ2-1; 7 nucleotides line up with TRBD1. CDR3 nucleotide sequence: TGTGCCAGCAGACGGGACAGTTACAATGAGCAGTTCTTC. Translation: CASRRDSYNEQFF.